The 5 T cell receptor beta chains below come from one sample, sequenced in a study of blood T cell repertoires in COVID-19. The table came from immunoSEQ multiplex PCR; TCRdb's copy has only in-frame clones and leaves some out. The sample shows 65,000 to 95,000 clones, roughly 89% of them seen only once. The sample consisted of peripheral blood. The origin of the receptors is an elderly man with acute or convalescent COVID-19.

This clone occurred once. The chain uses TRBV5-1 and TRBJ2-5, with a tentative D call TRBD1 (6 bases). The germline V and J ends were trimmed by 0 bases and 2 bases, with 8 bases remaining between them. CDR3 size: 14 residues. CDR1 is SGHRS and CDR2 is YFSETQ in the germline V gene. CDR3 region: CASSLVQGQETQYF. In nucleotides, the CDR3 is TGCGCCAGCAGCTTGGTCCAGGGGCAAGAGACCCAGTACTTC.

This clone was counted a few times. The chain links TRBV30 to TRBJ1-1; D is unclear. This CDR3 spans 13 amino acids. Germline V gives CDR1 GTSNPN, CDR2 SVGIG (reference sequence). Trimming pared 2 bases from V and 0 bases from J, leaving 7 bases between. The CDR3 loop reads CAWSPQMNTEAFF. CDR3 coding DNA: TGTGCCTGGAGTCCCCAGATGAACACTGAAGCTTTCTTT.

J is TRBJ2-2 and V is TRBV28, with TRBD1 matching over 10 bases. CDR3 length: 14 amino acids. V was pared by 8 bases and J by 4 bases, with 4 bases of the junction left unmatched. CDR1 and CDR2 (germline): MDHEN, SYDVKM. The CDR3 sequence: CASLGQGVTGELFF. The DNA of the CDR3 is TGTGCCAGCCTCGGACAGGGGGTCACCGGGGAGCTGTTTTTT.

This chain connects TRBV5-1 to TRBJ1-2, with D possibly matching TRBD1 (6 bases). The germline V gene has CDR1 SGHRS and CDR2 YFSETQ. The CDR3 has 14 amino acids. V lost 0 bases, J lost 0 bases, and 6 bases lay in between. The DNA of the CDR3 is TGCGCCAGCAGCTTGGAGGGGGCTAACTATGGCTACACCTTC. The encoded protein is CASSLEGANYGYTF.

The gene calls are TRBV4-2 and TRBJ1-6; 7 bases align to TRBD1. From germline, CDR1 is LGHNA and CDR2 YNFKEQ. V was pared by 1 base and J by 14 bases, with 11 bases of the junction left unmatched. The CDR3 consists of 15 residues. CDR3 sequence (DNA): TGTGCCAGCAGCCAAGGAGACAGGGAGTTTAGAGCCCTCCACTTT. Translated: CASSQGDREFRALHF.